This TCR beta chain was recorded in a study of shared clonotypes between healthy human individuals (dated by TCRdb to 2018 to 2020). Some background on the complete study: Three men and two women, aged 18 to 49 years, made up the cohort. For each donor, CD4 naive and CD4 memory were each run on three plates, CD8 naive on two plates, and CD8 memory on one plate. Blood TCR repertoires of five healthy adults were deeply sequenced to estimate repertoire size and the extent of clonotype sharing between individuals. Libraries were prepared and TCR repertoires were sequenced by different laboratories using diverse techniques, in order to increase sequencing depth and limit assay-specific biases. Leukapheresis yielded between about 0.85 and 10 billion PBMCs per donor.

The donors were healthy, HIV-negative adults who had no recently reported acute infections or vaccinations. All donors were Caucasian adults living in Nashville, Tennessee, USA. Magnetic negative selection was used to enrich CD4+ T cells, after which naive cells were positively selected on CD45RA and the negative fraction became the memory subset. Blood was obtained by leukapheresis, after which PBMCs were separated by Ficoll-Histopaque density gradient centrifugation and cryopreserved in liquid nitrogen vapor phase. Analytical flow cytometry was used to check the purity and quantity of each magnetically sorted T cell population. Each sorted fraction had its genomic DNA isolated and then quantified by UV absorbance on a Nanodrop 2000c. TCR CDR3 regions were amplified from genomic DNA by multiplex PCR using the deep immunoSEQ assay. Genomic DNA extracted from each cell subset was distributed evenly over all wells of several immunoSEQ 96-well plates, and each plate served as one replicate. For sorted subsets, about 0.2 ug genomic DNA, equal to 30,000 to 35,000 T cell genomes, was loaded into each replicate PCR. Purified libraries were quantified with a Qubit 3.0 fluorometer, sized on a Bioanalyzer 2100, and re-quantified with the KAPA Library Quantification kit. Each immunoSEQ 96-well plate was sequenced on its own single-read 150-cycle Illumina NextSeq 550 flow cell. As for how the authors treated the data: Because only junctional sequences without quality scores were contained in the immunoSEQ output, filtering matching that applied to full-length reads could not be performed. To assign V/J genes and CDR3, sequences were annotated against IMGT germline references using PyIR, a Python wrapper for IgBLAST v1.9. Reads with weak V/J assignments (E-value above 1e-6), missing CDR3, stop codons, out-of-frame junctions, or ambiguous translated residues were removed. V3J clonotypes were defined by identical inferred V gene, J gene, and CDR3 amino acid sequence. Percentage overlap between repertoires was computed as shared unique clonotypes divided by the size of the smaller repertoire. Three approaches were used to assess repertoire richness: RTK rarefaction, the Chao1 estimator, and Recon v2.1 estimates of unobserved clonotypes. Generation probabilities were computed with OLGA for all TCRbeta clonotypes obtained by the gDNA method from a handful of donors. In TCRdb, the immuneACCESS table is reduced to in-frame sequences with V and J assigned. These tables do not hold every clone; where another copy was compared, an unresolved V gene accounts for under half, and the others remain unexplained. V and J calls and clone size are as listed in that table; D and trimming were resolved from the DNA. The sample table lists some 2 million clones, 85% to 95% of them with a count of one. The ten largest make up 0.1% to 0.15% of the sample.

To note about this clone: Its cognate antigen has yet to be identified. There are no base qualities to consult, and no much larger clone falls within one base.

What the work shows at the level of the full study, not this receptor alone: Even with the large sequencing depth, rarefaction of the sorted-subset datasets indicated that sequencing was incomplete. Sharing across a few donors was observed for 4.5% to 6.5% of naive CD4, over 3% of naive CD8, 2% to 2.5% of memory CD4, and over 0.3% of memory CD8 clonotypes. Estimated clonotype richness was generally larger for naive than for memory subsets. Compared with non-shared clonotypes, the clonotypes found in all four sorted-subset donors had higher generation probabilities. Based on pairwise subsampling, the degree of clonotype sharing among donors was expected to be affected by sequencing depth. The small number of donors limited the genetic and exposure-history diversity represented. Sampling was limited to blood, and TCR repertoires in tissue likely differ from TCR repertoires in blood.

Including cysteine and phenylalanine, the CDR3 has 15 amino acids. Kept here is only the CDR3 DNA, which spans 45 bases and is read in frame from base 1. The germline V gene (reference sequence) specifies LNHDA as CDR1 and SQIVND as CDR2. V loses 4 bases at its end and J loses 3 bases; junction bases beyond the gene matches: 7. This TCR was sampled from a man younger than 30 in good health. Here the chain combines TRBV19 and TRBJ2-5; 8 of the junction bases match TRBD1. The sample taken for sequencing was naive CD4+ T cells sorted from blood. The cell subset or site label here, explained by the study, means: CD45RA+ positively selected. The nucleotide sequence reads as follows: TGTGCCAGTAGTAGACAGGGGCGAGTCGAAGAGACCCAGTACTTC. Its translation is CASSRQGRVEETQYF.